A selection of T cell receptor beta chains follows, all from one sample in a study of B cell selection in AIRE deficiency. Sequenced by immunoSEQ multiplex PCR; TCRdb stores in-frame clones only, minus some. This sample has 20,000 to 25,000 clones; less than 95% occur once, and the top ten carry roughly 1.9%. The material sequenced was Tregs sorted from PBMCs. The receptors derive from a human donor with AIRE deficiency. Each CDR3 is given with its conserved first and last residue. D genes are given only for firm matches.

d_call	j_call	v_call	cdr3_nt	cdr3_aa
TRBD1	TRBJ1-5	TRBV10-3	TGTGCCATCAGTGAGAACGGACAGGGAAGTCAGCCCCAGCATTTT	CAISENGQGSQPQHF
NA	TRBJ2-7	TRBV7-2	TGTGCCAGCCACTCCCCCCGGGGCGAGCAGTACTTC	CASHSPRGEQYF
TRBD2	TRBJ2-5	TRBV4-3	TGCGCCAGCAGCCACGGACTAGCGGGGGGGGATGGGGAGACCCAGTACTTC	CASSHGLAGGDGETQYF
NA	TRBJ1-1	TRBV18	TGTGCCAGCTCACCAAAGGGGCACGGAACTGAAGCTTTCTTT	CASSPKGHGTEAFF
NA	TRBJ2-7	TRBV6-5	TGTGCCAGCAGGGGCCACGAGCAGTACTTC	CASRGHEQYF
NA	TRBJ2-7	TRBV5-1	TGCGCCAGCAGCTACGGACATATTTGGAACGAGCAGTACTTC	CASSYGHIWNEQYF
NA	TRBJ1-6	TRBV6-5	TGTGCCAGCACCCGGACAGCTTCGGATTCACCCCTCCACTTT	CASTRTASDSPLHF
TRBD1	TRBJ1-5	TRBV19	TGTGCCAGTGGCACGGACAGGGGATATAGCAATCAGCCCCAGCATTTT	CASGTDRGYSNQPQHF
NA	TRBJ1-1	TRBV23-1	TGCGCCAGCCTTGGGACTCGGGGAGCGAACACTGAAGCTTTCTTT	CASLGTRGANTEAFF
NA	TRBJ2-3	TRBV6-1	TGTGCCAGCAGTGAAAGGAAAGGGGTCAAACACACAGATACGCAGTATTTT	CASSERKGVKHTDTQYF
TRBD1	TRBJ1-4	TRBV12-5	TGTGCTAGTGGTCTTGGACAGGGGAGAGAAAAACTGTTTTTT	CASGLGQGREKLFF
NA	TRBJ1-3	TRBV9	TGTGCCAGCAGCGTCACCGGTAGGGTAGCTGGAAACACCATATATTTT	CASSVTGRVAGNTIYF
NA	TRBJ1-4	TRBV29-1	TGCAGCGCATCGGGAGCTATGCATCCAAGGAATGAAAAACTGTTTTTT	CSASGAMHPRNEKLFF
NA	TRBJ2-2	TRBV9	TGTGCCAGCAGCGTGAGAGCGGCCATGAACACCGGGGAGCTGTTTTTT	CASSVRAAMNTGELFF
NA	TRBJ1-6	TRBV7-6	TGTGCCAGCCCCTTAGCGGGCGGTACCTCCTATAATTCACCCCTCCACTTT	CASPLAGGTSYNSPLHF
TRBD2	TRBJ2-1	TRBV28	TGTGCCAGCAGTTTATGGGGGGGGAGGACCTACAATGAGCAGTTCTTC	CASSLWGGRTYNEQFF